The present TCR beta chain was sequenced within a study of human CD8 memory T cell subsets. Libraries targeted TCR beta using 5' RACE with UMIs. From the 5' RACE reads, TCRdb lists one entry per CDR3 protein and no DNA. The specimen's table records some 4,100 distinct CDR3 sequences. Per subset, duplicate vials of some 150,000 sorted CD8+ T cells supplied RNA. The CDR3 has 15 amino acids. Germline assignment: CDR1 MDHEN and CDR2 SYDVKM. The source of this sequence is a human donor in good health. The chain uses TRBV28 and TRBJ2-3; no DNA is available, so the TRBD1 call from TCRdb remains unchecked. The specimen sequenced was CD8+ T cells from PBMCs. This CDR3 reads CASSPPGQGPDTQYF.